This passage covers 15 T cell receptor beta chains from one sample sequenced in a study of T cells in Graves' hyperthyroidism and ophthalmopathy. Researchers amplified the TCR beta CDR3 regions from RNA transcripts. TCR CDR3 underwent first-round RT-PCR with the HTBI primer set. TCRdb independently ran MiXCR on the multiplex PCR reads; one entry per CDR3 protein. The top ten clones hold around 13% of a sample with about 570,000 distinct CDR3 sequences, 14% of them seen once. The specimen was blood. The receptors shown here come from a woman aged 40-49 years with Graves' hyperthyroidism.

This clonotype was detected many times. J is TRBJ2-1 and V is TRBV30; weak D call: TRBD1 (6 bases). The V end was cut by 5 bases, the J end by 2 bases, with 10 bases between. There are 13 residues in the CDR3. CDR1 and CDR2 from the germline V gene are GTSNPN and SVGIG (reference sequence). The CDR3 DNA reads TGTGCCTGGGGGACACTTACCTACAATGAGCAGTTCTTC. The encoded protein is CAWGTLTYNEQFF.

This clonotype showed up many times. V gene TRBV2 combines with J gene TRBJ2-6; D gene ambiguous. There are 13 residues in the CDR3. Trimming took off 7 bases at V and 0 bases at J, with 4 bases between the two ends. Per germline, CDR1 SNHLY and CDR2 FYNNEI. The CDR3 reads CASKASGANVLTF. CDR3 bases: TGTGCCAGCAAGGCCTCTGGGGCCAACGTCCTGACTTTC.

This clonotype was seen many times. The J gene is TRBJ1-1, the V gene TRBV28; D is uncertain. The V end was cut by 4 bases, the J end by 3 bases, with 6 bases between. The CDR3 loop spans 12 amino acids. Germline lookup yields CDR1 MDHEN and CDR2 SYDVKM. This CDR3 is CASSSLDTEAFF. The CDR3 nucleotides read TGTGCCAGCAGTTCCTTGGACACTGAAGCTTTCTTT.

In this sample, this clonotype turned up once. The CDR3 does not close with the conserved phenylalanine or tryptophan, likely indicating a read error. This rearrangement joins TRBV30 to TRBJ2-7; maybe TRBD2 (7 bases). The CDR3 spans 14 residues. V shed 1 base and J shed 3 bases, with 13 bases lying between them. From germline, CDR1 is GTSNPN and CDR2 SVGIG (reference sequence). The CDR3 loop is CAWSEGGGVYEQYY. CDR3 DNA: TGTGCCTGGAGTGAAGGGGGGGGAGTCTACGAGCAGTACTAC.

This clonotype was recorded many times. The V gene is TRBV28, the J gene TRBJ2-6; 7 bases agree with TRBD1. The CDR3 length is 16 residues. Trimming at V came to 6 bases and at J to 0 bases, leaving 5 bases not matched to a gene. Germline CDR1 and CDR2: MDHEN and SYDVKM. The CDR3 nucleotides are TGTGCCAGCAGGTCAGGGACAGACTCTGGGGCCAACGTCCTGACTTTC. It codes for CASRSGTDSGANVLTF.

This clonotype was observed a handful of times. This chain links TRBV20-1 with TRBJ1-5; 9 nucleotides match TRBD1. This CDR3 spans 17 amino acids. Germline V gives CDR1 DFQATT, CDR2 SNEGSKA (reference sequence). Germline trimming cut 6 bases from V and 0 bases from J; bases unmatched to any gene: 12. The CDR3 loop is CSASRDRDFHSNQPQHF. CDR3 sequence (DNA): TGCAGTGCGAGCCGGGACAGGGACTTCCATAGCAATCAGCCCCAGCATTTT.

In its sample, this clonotype was seen once. V gene TRBV5-5 combines with J gene TRBJ2-3, with TRBD2 matching over 13 bases. Germline-derived CDR1 and CDR2 are SGHKS and YYEKEE (reference sequence). Trimming at V came to 5 bases and at J to 3 bases, leaving 6 bases not matched to a gene. This CDR3 is 16 amino acids long. CDR3 region: CASSRTSGSVTDTQYF. For the CDR3, the DNA is TGTGCCAGCAGTCGGACTAGCGGGAGTGTAACAGATACGCAGTATTTT.

This clonotype was observed at least ten times. The V call is TRBV5-5, the J call TRBJ2-3; TRBD2 matches at 8 bases. Trimming removed 4 bases from V and 0 bases from J; junction bases left unmatched: 7. This CDR3 comprises 16 residues. Germline loops: CDR1 SGHKS, CDR2 YYEKEE (reference sequence). The DNA of the CDR3 is TGTGCCAGCAGCCAATTAGCGGGAACTAGCACAGATACGCAGTATTTT. Translated, it gives CASSQLAGTSTDTQYF. Supplemented by reference TRBV5-5 and TRBJ2-3, the full variable domain reads DAGVTQSPTHLIKTRGQQVTLRCSPISGHKSVSWYQQVLGQGPQFIFQYYEKEERGRGNFPDRFSARQFPNYSSELNVNALLLGDSALYLCASSQLAGTSTDTQYFGPGTRLTVL.

This clonotype has at least ten counts. V is TRBV20-1 and J is TRBJ2-5, with unresolved D. CDR3 size: 13 residues. Per germline, CDR1 DFQATT and CDR2 SNEGSKA (reference sequence). Trimming took 0 bases from V and 4 from J, leaving 9 bases between them. CDR3 DNA sequence: TGCAGTGCTAGAGATTGGGGTCCAGAGACCCAGTACTTC. Amino acids: CSARDWGPETQYF.

The chain combines TRBV6-4 with TRBJ2-7; 11 bases line up with TRBD2. This CDR3 region has 17 residues. The V and J ends lost 2 bases and 3 bases, in that order; junction bases with no gene match: 9. Germline V gene data show CDR1 as MRHNA and CDR2 as SNTAGT. The CDR3 loop reads CASSDTSGRERLYEQYF. CDR3 DNA: TGTGCCAGCAGTGACACTAGCGGGAGAGAACGACTCTACGAGCAGTACTTC.

This clonotype was detected ten times or more. The gene calls are TRBV5-1 and TRBJ2-1; 10 bases are shared with TRBD2. Germline V gene data show CDR1 as SGHRS and CDR2 as YFSETQ. Trimming at V came to 5 bases and at J to 10 bases, leaving 6 bases not matched to a gene. The CDR3 has 13 amino acids. CDR3 sequence reads: CASRGLAGAEQFF. The CDR3 DNA reads as TGCGCCAGCAGGGGCCTAGCGGGAGCAGAGCAGTTCTTC.

The chain combines TRBV6-1 with TRBJ1-5; a possible D gene is TRBD1 (6 bases). The CDR3 is 17 residues long. The germline gives CDR1 MNHNS, CDR2 SASEGT. V lost 6 bases to trimming and J lost 0 bases, with 18 bases between them. This CDR3 is CASRPTLQGFSNQPQHF. CDR3 coding DNA: TGTGCCAGCAGGCCTACTCTCCAGGGGTTTAGCAATCAGCCCCAGCATTTT.

The chain joins TRBV6-1 to TRBJ1-4; D not resolved. Germline values: CDR1 MNHNS, CDR2 SASEGT. CDR3 size: 14 residues. The V end lost 2 bases, the J end lost 8 bases, and 12 bases lay between the germline ends. In DNA, the CDR3 is TGTGCCAGCAGTGAATATGGGATGGGAGAAAAACTGTTTTTT. This gives the protein CASSEYGMGEKLFF.

This clonotype came up many times. This chain connects TRBV5-1 to TRBJ1-2, with 8 positions matching TRBD1. The CDR3 covers 16 residues. The germline V gene encodes CDR1 SGHRS and CDR2 YFSETQ. V lost 4 bases, J lost 3 bases, and 11 bases stayed unmatched. The CDR3 nucleotides are TGCGCCAGCAGCGCCGCAGGGGGCGAGTCAGACTATGGCTACACCTTC. As protein: CASSAAGGESDYGYTF.

This clonotype turned up a few times. The chain is built from TRBV20-1 and TRBJ2-2; D is uncertain. Germline CDR1 DFQATT, CDR2 SNEGSKA (reference sequence). Trimming took 1 base from V and 3 from J, leaving 9 bases between them. This CDR3 is built from 14 residues. This CDR3 is CSARGEEYTGELFF. CDR3 in DNA: TGCAGTGCTAGAGGAGAGGAGTACACCGGGGAGCTGTTTTTT.